Following are 18 T cell receptor beta chains from one sample sequenced in a study of T-cell reconstitution after alpha-beta-depleted transplantation in children. Unique molecular identifiers were incorporated when the TCRbeta library was constructed. TCRdb itself ran the PCR reads through MiXCR, one entry per CDR3 protein. The sample gives just under 550,000 distinct CDR3 sequences, around 20% of which show up once; more than 2.5% is in the top ten. Sequenced here: PBMCs from the stem cell graft donor, sampled from the stem cell graft. These TCRs come from a human donor who donated a stem cell graft to a child with acute lymphoblastic leukemia.

The rearrangement joins TRBV7-3 to TRBJ2-1; D not certain. This CDR3 is 14 amino acids long. V lost 6 bases, J lost 2 bases, and 11 bases lay in between. Germline CDR1 SGHTA, CDR2 FQGTGA. The CDR3 is CASSRVAAYNEQFF. DNA of the CDR3: TGTGCCAGCAGTCGAGTCGCGGCCTACAATGAGCAGTTCTTC.

This clonotype was picked up a small number of times. The gene calls are TRBV20-1 and TRBJ2-1; D not resolved. CDR1 and CDR2 from the germline V gene are DFQATT and SNEGSKA (reference sequence). V lost 2 bases, J lost 4 bases, and 9 bases lay in between. This CDR3 has 13 amino acids. CDR3 amino acids: CSARPPGYNEQFF. The CDR3 DNA sequence: TGCAGTGCTAGACCCCCGGGTTACAATGAGCAGTTCTTC.

This clonotype turned up a few times. This sequence joins TRBV6-1 and TRBJ1-1, with unresolved D. The CDR3 has 14 amino acids. The germline V and J ends were trimmed by 2 bases and 6 bases, with 13 bases remaining between them. CDR1 MNHNS and CDR2 SASEGT come from the germline V gene. DNA for the CDR3: TGTGCCAGCAGTGAACTTCGTAGGTTTCCTGAAGCTTTCTTT. Its translation is CASSELRRFPEAFF.

The J gene is TRBJ2-2, the V gene TRBV7-6, with 9 positions matching TRBD2. Germline assignment: CDR1 SGHVS and CDR2 FNYEAQ. Trimming took 4 bases from V and 2 from J; bases not matched to a gene: 8. CDR3 length: 17 amino acids. CDR3 DNA sequence: TGTGCCAGCAGCTCTCGACTAGCGGACGACAACACCGGGGAGCTGTTTTTT. The encoded protein is CASSSRLADDNTGELFF.

Many counts were recorded for this clonotype. This CDR3 reads CASSLVLAGVIHEQFF. DNA for the CDR3: TGTGCCAGCAGCTTGGTACTAGCGGGAGTGATCCATGAGCAGTTCTTC. The gene calls are TRBV5-5 and TRBJ2-1; 11 bases line up with TRBD2. Trimming cost V 0 bases and J 8 bases; bases outside gene matches: 7. The CDR3 consists of 16 residues. Germline V lookup: CDR1 SGHKS, CDR2 YYEKEE (reference sequence).

This clonotype occurred a few times. The V gene is TRBV6-2 or TRBV6-3, the J gene TRBJ1-2; no definite D call. V lost 0 bases to trimming and J lost 0 bases, with 14 bases between them. The CDR3 totals 17 residues. CDR1 is MNHEY and CDR2 is SVGEGT in the germline V gene. The CDR3 protein is CASSYSGSLLTNYGYTF. CDR3 DNA sequence: TGTGCCAGCAGTTACTCGGGCAGCCTACTGACTAACTATGGCTACACCTTC.

This clonotype occurred a few times. This rearrangement joins TRBV29-1 to TRBJ1-2; D gene unclear. This CDR3 contains 12 residues. CDR1 is SQVTM, CDR2 ANQGSEA, per germline. V lost 7 bases, J lost 4 bases, and 13 bases lay in between. In DNA form, the CDR3 reads TGCAGCGCTGGTCCATTGGCCTATGGCTACACCTTC. Translation: CSAGPLAYGYTF.

The chain links TRBV5-1 to TRBJ2-1, with a tentative D call TRBD1 (6 bases). V gave up 4 bases and J gave up 9 bases, with 23 bases separating them. Germline V gene lookup returns CDR1 SGHRS and CDR2 YFSETQ. The CDR3 has 16 amino acids. CDR3 sequence (DNA): TGCGCCAGCAGCCACCAGCCGGGACAAGGCCCCCCTGAGCAGTTCTTC. Translated: CASSHQPGQGPPEQFF.

The J gene is TRBJ2-3, the V gene TRBV7-9, with 12 bases aligning to TRBD2. Trimming at V came to 4 bases and at J to 4 bases, leaving 6 bases not matched to a gene. The CDR3 contains 16 residues. Germline lookup yields CDR1 SEHNR and CDR2 FQNEAQ (reference sequence). Here the CDR3 reads CASSSMTSGSADTQYF. DNA of the CDR3: TGTGCCAGCAGCTCGATGACTAGCGGGAGCGCAGATACGCAGTATTTT.

This chain joins TRBV5-1 and TRBJ1-2; D unresolved. The CDR3 is 13 amino acids. The germline V gene encodes CDR1 SGHRS and CDR2 YFSETQ. Trimming took off 4 bases at V and 2 bases at J, with 9 bases between the two ends. CDR3 sequence (DNA): TGCGCCAGCAGCGGCCCACCGAACTATGGCTACACCTTC. Its translation: CASSGPPNYGYTF.

There are a few counts of this clonotype. The V call is TRBV5-1, the J call TRBJ2-7; no definite D call. Germline lookup yields CDR1 SGHRS and CDR2 YFSETQ. Trimming stripped 0 bases from V and 3 bases from J, with 7 bases between. The CDR3 totals 13 residues. The CDR3 region has the DNA TGCGCCAGCAGCTTGGACTCCCACTACGAGCAGTACTTC. This translates into CASSLDSHYEQYF.

This chain joins TRBV7-9 and TRBJ2-7; D unclear. Germline V gives CDR1 SEHNR, CDR2 FQNEAQ (reference sequence). The CDR3 is 13 amino acids. The ends were cut back, 5 bases at V and 3 bases at J, with 11 bases in the middle. The CDR3 region is CASSHATNYEQYF. The CDR3 DNA reads as TGTGCCAGCAGCCACGCCACCAACTACGAGCAGTACTTC. Complete variable domain (other parts from reference TRBV7-9 and TRBJ2-7): DTGVSQNPRHKITKRGQNVTFRCDPISEHNRLYWYRQTLGQGPEFLTYFQNEAQLEKSRLLSDRFSAERPKGSFSTLEIQRTEQGDSAMYLCASSHATNYEQYFGPGTRLTVT.

This clonotype was counted only a few times. The chain recombines TRBV5-1 with TRBJ2-2; 15 nucleotides match TRBD2. The CDR3 length is 20 residues. After removal of 4 bases from V and 4 bases from J, the junction contained 14 bases not matched to a gene. In germline, CDR1 is SGHRS, CDR2 YFSETQ. In nucleotides, the CDR3 is TGCGCCAGCAGCCGACAAGGACTAGCGGGAGGGTCGTACGGCACCGGGGAGCTGTTTTTT. This gives the protein CASSRQGLAGGSYGTGELFF.

The V gene is TRBV6-5, the J gene TRBJ2-7, with D tentatively TRBD1 (5 bases). The V gene lost 4 bases and the J gene lost 6 bases, with 22 bases spanning the gap. CDR1 is MNHEY and CDR2 is SVGAGI in the germline V gene. The CDR3 has 16 residues. The DNA for the CDR3 is TGTGCCAGCAGTTCCGATACTCAGGGCGGAATCCTCGAGCAGTACTTC. Translation: CASSSDTQGGILEQYF.

The rearrangement links TRBV9 to TRBJ1-2; D perhaps matches TRBD1 (5 bases). Trimming stripped 3 bases from V and 4 bases from J, with 13 bases between. Germline CDR1 is SGDLS and CDR2 is YYNGEE. The CDR3 length is 14 residues. The chain's CDR3 is CASSGGTPGYGYTF. CDR3 in DNA: TGTGCCAGCAGCGGTGGGACGCCTGGCTATGGCTACACCTTC.

V gene TRBV12-5 combines with J gene TRBJ1-3; D is unclear. V lost 5 bases, J lost 3 bases, and 17 bases lay in between. CDR1 and CDR2 from the germline V gene are LGHNT and FRNRAP. This CDR3 has 16 residues. The CDR3 spells CASGTGPPRGGNTIYF. As DNA, the CDR3 is TGTGCTAGTGGTACTGGGCCTCCAAGAGGTGGAAACACCATATATTTT.

The J gene is TRBJ1-3, the V gene TRBV12-3 or TRBV12-4, with 10 positions matching TRBD1. J was trimmed by 1 base and V by 7 bases; bases with no gene match: 19. The CDR3 totals 20 residues. The CDR3 protein is CASKRRDRGLGFSSGNTIYF. The CDR3 DNA is TGTGCCAGCAAGCGCCGGGACAGGGGCCTCGGGTTCTCGTCTGGAAACACCATATATTTT.

The J gene is TRBJ2-1, the V gene TRBV18, with TRBD1 as a possible D gene (6 bases). Trimming removed 3 bases from V and 6 bases from J, with 12 bases in between. Per the germline V gene, CDR1 is KGHSH and CDR2 is LQKENI. The CDR3 extends over 14 amino acids. CDR3 amino acids: CASSPPGVRNEQFF. In DNA, the CDR3 is TGTGCCAGCTCACCCCCAGGGGTTCGCAATGAGCAGTTCTTC.